These T cell receptor beta chains were read from a single sample in a study of cytomegalovirus exposure and HLA in healthy donors. Only in-frame clones appear in the TCRdb table, and some are missing; sequencing was by immunoSEQ multiplex PCR. The sample has some 96,000 clones; 55% to 75% are singletons. Sequenced material: PBMCs. These receptors were obtained from a man in his sixties in good health and CMV-seronegative. The CDR3 runs from the conserved cysteine through the conserved F or W. A D gene is named only where the DNA matches it firmly. Some rows have no size entry. The others give once, few or many, or a class for an expanded clone.

V	size	J	length	D	DNA	CDR3
TRBV5-1	NA	TRBJ2-5	14	NA	TGCGCCAGCAGCTCCGAAGTGACTCAAGAGACCCAGTACTTC	CASSSEVTQETQYF
TRBV19	NA	TRBJ1-4	18	NA	TGTGCCAGTAGCGCATCAGGGCTCGACGAAGGGTCTAATGAAAAACTGTTTTTT	CASSASGLDEGSNEKLFF
TRBV6-6	NA	TRBJ2-5	12	NA	TGTGCCAGCAAAGTCAGCCAAGAGACCCAGTACTTC	CASKVSQETQYF
TRBV18	NA	TRBJ2-5	14	TRBD1	TGTGCCAGCTCACGGGACAGATCAAGCGAGACCCAGTACTTC	CASSRDRSSETQYF
TRBV7-2	NA	TRBJ2-4	17	TRBD2	TGTGCCAGCAGCTTAGTAGTCCTCACTAGCGTAAAAAACATTCAGTACTTC	CASSLVVLTSVKNIQYF
TRBV6-5	NA	TRBJ2-2	14	NA	TGTGCCAGCAGGGGGACTCCGCACACCGGGGAGCTGTTTTTT	CASRGTPHTGELFF
TRBV7-9	few	TRBJ2-7	15	NA	TGTGCCAGCAGCACTATCAGGGGGGAAAATTATGAGCAGTACTTC	CASSTIRGENYEQYF
TRBV5-1	NA	TRBJ2-2	20	TRBD2	TGCGCCAGCAGCTTGATAGCTAGCGGGGCGATCGCTGGTTACACCGGGGAGCTGTTTTTT	CASSLIASGAIAGYTGELFF
TRBV9	few	TRBJ2-2	18	NA	TGTGCCAGCAGCGTGACGGCTAGCGTCATATTTAACACCGGGGAGCTGTTTTTT	CASSVTASVIFNTGELFF
TRBV2	once	TRBJ1-5	15	NA	TGTACCAGCAGTGGACGGACTATGGGCAATCAGCCCCAGCATTTT	CTSSGRTMGNQPQHF
TRBV11-2	few	TRBJ1-1	15	NA	TGTGCCAGCAGCTTCTCCGGGACGGAGGGGCGAGAAGCTTTCTTT	CASSFSGTEGREAFF
TRBV2	few	TRBJ2-7	15	NA	TGTGCCAGCAGTGCGGGGGTGGCGTTCTCCTACGAGCAGTACTTC	CASSAGVAFSYEQYF
TRBV11-2	few	TRBJ1-4	16	NA	TGTGCCAGCAGCTCCGACACGGTGATGGCTAATGAAAAACTGTTTTTT	CASSSDTVMANEKLFF
TRBV6-1	NA	TRBJ2-7	13	TRBD2	TGTGCCAGCTTGCCGCCGGGGGGGTACGAGCAGTACTTC	CASLPPGGYEQYF
TRBV15	NA	TRBJ2-1	16	NA	TGTGCCACCAGCAGAAACAGGGATCTTCCCTACAATGAGCAGTTCTTC	CATSRNRDLPYNEQFF
TRBV6-7	NA	TRBJ2-7	16	TRBD2	TGTGCCAGCAGTTACTCGACTAGCGGAAAGTCCTACGAGCAGTACTTC	CASSYSTSGKSYEQYF
TRBV9	NA	TRBJ2-1	16	NA	TGTGCCAGCAGCGTAGCTGGGGCCCTCTCCATCAATGAGCAGTTCTTC	CASSVAGALSINEQFF
TRBV7-9	NA	TRBJ2-5	13	NA	TGTGCCAGCAGTTACCAGGGGTCCCGGACCCAGTACTTC	CASSYQGSRTQYF
TRBV21-1	NA	TRBJ1-4	16	NA	TGTGCCAGCAGCGGACGCCGGGACAGGATGGATGAAAAACTGTTTTTT	CASSGRRDRMDEKLFF
TRBV7-9	few	TRBJ2-5	15	NA	TGTGCCAGCAGCTTATCTCCGGTTAAAGGAGTGACCCAGTACTTC	CASSLSPVKGVTQYF
TRBV30	NA	TRBJ2-5	14	NA	TGTGCCTGGAGTGTAAACGACAGCCCAGAGACCCAGTACTTC	CAWSVNDSPETQYF
TRBV5-6	few	TRBJ2-3	16	TRBD1	TGTGCCAGCAGCTTAGAGGGGGCCGGAACCACAGATACGCAGTATTTT	CASSLEGAGTTDTQYF
TRBV5-4	NA	TRBJ2-3	16	TRBD2	TGTGCCAGCAGCTCGGGACTAGCGGGGAGCACAGATACGCAGTATTTT	CASSSGLAGSTDTQYF
TRBV19	NA	TRBJ2-5	14	TRBD2	TGTGCCAGTAGTATCGGGGGGGTCGGAGAGACCCAGTACTTC	CASSIGGVGETQYF
TRBV11-3	NA	TRBJ1-1	14	TRBD1	TGTGCCAGCAGCTTAGAGGGGACAGCCCGGGGGTCTTTCTTT	CASSLEGTARGSFF
TRBV7-9	few	TRBJ2-1	16	TRBD2	TGTGCCAGCAGCTTTGAGCGGGGGCCCTCCTACAATGAGCAGTTCTTC	CASSFERGPSYNEQFF
TRBV5-1	once	TRBJ1-4	16	NA	TGCGCCAGCAGCCTGACGGGTGGGGGCGCGAGTGAAAAACTGTTTTTT	CASSLTGGGASEKLFF
TRBV5-1	few	TRBJ2-7	15	TRBD1	TGCGCCAGCAGCTTGGAACAGGGGTACTCCTACGAGCAGTACTTC	CASSLEQGYSYEQYF
TRBV4-1	once	TRBJ2-3	16	TRBD2	TGCGCCAGCAGCCGCCAGAGCGGGGGTAGCACAGATACGCAGTATTTT	CASSRQSGGSTDTQYF
TRBV4-2	NA	TRBJ2-5	15	TRBD1	TGTGCCAGCAGCCAAGATCAGAGGGGGCGGGAGACCCAGTACTTC	CASSQDQRGRETQYF
TRBV13	NA	TRBJ2-7	15	TRBD1	TGTGCCAGCAGCTCCATTCGGGACAGGGGCGAAGAGCAGTACTTC	CASSSIRDRGEEQYF
TRBV2	NA	TRBJ2-7	11	NA	TGTGCCAGCAGTGTGGTTAGTGAGCAGTACTTC	CASSVVSEQYF
TRBV5-1	NA	TRBJ1-4	15	NA	TGCGCCAGCAGTCCCGGAGACGCAACTAATGAAAAACTGTTTTTT	CASSPGDATNEKLFF
TRBV10-2	NA	TRBJ2-5	14	TRBD2	TGCGCCAGCAGTGGTAGCGGGGGTCAAGAGACCCAGTACTTC	CASSGSGGQETQYF
TRBV7-7	NA	TRBJ1-1	15	TRBD1	TGTGCCAGCAGCTTAGCGCGGGACAGAGTAACTGAAGCTTTCTTT	CASSLARDRVTEAFF
TRBV5-1	NA	TRBJ1-6	18	NA	TGCGCCAGCAGCTTGGTCGAAAGTGGCCTCTCCTATAATTCACCCCTCCACTTT	CASSLVESGLSYNSPLHF
TRBV7-9	NA	TRBJ1-1	16	TRBD1	TGTGCCAGCAGCCCCCGCCAACAGGGGTTCAACACTGAAGCTTTCTTT	CASSPRQQGFNTEAFF